The clone carrying this TCR beta chain has more than one count but fewer than ten. These data originate in a study of patients and donors after allogeneic stem cell transplantation. TCRdb passed the RT-PCR reads through MiXCR, listing each CDR3 protein once. The profile covers approximately 210,000 distinct CDR3 sequences, with approximately 41% appearing a single time and around 35% taken by the ten largest. The CDR3 consists of 15 residues. With 1 base removed from V and 0 bases from J, the gap between germline ends came to 9 bases. The germline V gene has CDR1 MNHEY and CDR2 SVGAGI. Sequenced sample: blood, either unsorted or a sorted T cell fraction (not recorded which). The chain recombines TRBV6-5 with TRBJ1-2; D perhaps matches TRBD1 (6 bases). The receptor was derived from a human donor who was either an allogeneic HSCT recipient or a stem cell or donor lymphocyte infusion donor (not recorded which). It is not recorded whose cells these are; they may come from a transplant donor. Written as DNA, the CDR3 is TGTGCCAGCAGTTACTGGGGACACCCTAACTATGGCTACACCTTC. Translating it yields CASSYWGHPNYGYTF.